The 8 T cell receptor beta chains given below trace back to one sample, sequenced in a study of graft-versus-host responses after intestinal transplantation. For these receptors, no antigen is known. TCRdb's table, derived via immunoSEQ multiplex PCR, lists solely in-frame clones and lacks some. The sample lists roughly 100,000 clones, 91% occurring once. The input for sequencing was unstimulated CD4+ T cells sorted from spleen or lymph node cells, taken before transplant. The receptors originated from a human donor who was the organ donor for an intestinal transplant.

The gene calls are TRBV9 and TRBJ2-7, with TRBD1 matching over 7 bases. The CDR3 totals 15 residues. V trimming: 1 base; J trimming: 9 bases; junction bases outside the gene matches: 13. Germline V gene sequence: CDR1 SGDLS, CDR2 YYNGEE. The CDR3 region has the DNA TGTGCCAGCAGCGTATCCACAGGGGACATCGACGGGCAGTACTTC. Encoded protein: CASSVSTGDIDGQYF.

The gene calls are TRBV5-6 and TRBJ2-7, with D possibly TRBD1 on 6 matching bases. The germline CDR1 and CDR2 sequences are SGHDT and YYEEEE. V dropped 0 bases and J dropped 7 bases, with 17 bases sitting between them. CDR3 length: 15 residues. CDR3 bases: TGTGCCAGCAGCTTGGTTAGTCTCGGGACACAGGAGCAGTACTTC. Its protein is CASSLVSLGTQEQYF.

The chain is built from TRBV19 and TRBJ1-1, with D unresolved. Germline lookup yields CDR1 LNHDA and CDR2 SQIVND (reference sequence). CDR3 size: 20 residues. With 5 bases removed from V and 5 bases from J, the gap between germline ends came to 33 bases. DNA for the CDR3: TGTGCCAGTAGTCCTAAACCCTCCTCACAACACCTCGTTCGAGGGACTGAAGCTTTCTTT. Amino acid sequence: CASSPKPSSQHLVRGTEAFF. The variable domain in full, completed from reference TRBV19 and TRBJ1-1, reads DGGITQSPKYLFRKEGQNVTLSCEQNLNHDAMYWYRQDPGQGLRLIYYSQIVNDFQKGDIAEGYSVSREKKESFPLTVTSAQKNPTAFYLCASSPKPSSQHLVRGTEAFFGQGTRLTVV.

The rearrangement joins TRBV28 to TRBJ1-5; 8 bases line up with TRBD1. The CDR3 sequence is 18 residues long. Germline lookup yields CDR1 MDHEN and CDR2 SYDVKM. Losses at the gene ends were 3 bases for V and 0 bases for J; bases not matched to a gene: 10. CDR3 amino acids: CASSFPDRDRYSNQPQHF. CDR3 in DNA: TGTGCCAGCAGTTTTCCGGACAGGGATCGGTATAGCAATCAGCCCCAGCATTTT.

The chain employs TRBV7-2 and TRBJ1-6; maybe TRBD1 (5 bases). V lost 3 bases, J lost 8 bases, and 17 bases lay in between. Germline assignment: CDR1 SGHTA and CDR2 FQGNSA. The CDR3 runs to 16 residues. This CDR3 reads CASSFLSGLTDSPLHF. The CDR3, as DNA: TGTGCCAGCAGCTTCCTATCGGGACTAACAGATTCACCCCTCCACTTT.

The rearrangement links TRBV15 to TRBJ1-5; 7 positions agree with TRBD1. Germline values: CDR1 LNHNV, CDR2 YYDKDF (reference sequence). CDR3 length: 16 residues. Trimming removed 1 base from V and 1 base from J; junction bases left unmatched: 4. The CDR3 reads CATSRGLTGSNQPQHF. In nucleotides, the CDR3 is TGTGCCACCAGCAGAGGTTTGACAGGGAGCAATCAGCCCCAGCATTTT. Using reference TRBV15 and TRBJ1-5 for the parts outside the CDR3, the full variable domain is DAMVIQNPRYQVTQFGKPVTLSCSQTLNHNVMYWYQQKSSQAPKLLFHYYDKDFNNEADTPDNFQSRRPNTSFCFLDIRSPGLGDTAMYLCATSRGLTGSNQPQHFGDGTRLSIL.

The chain couples TRBV21-1 to TRBJ1-4. TRBV21-1 is assigned pseudogene status. This CDR3 is 11 amino acids long. The CDR3 sequence: CASTGGEKLFF. The CDR3 coding sequence is TGTGCCAGCACCGGGGGGGAAAAACTGTTTTTT.

DNA of the CDR3: TGTGCCAGCAGCTTACGCCGGGATACGCAGTATTTT. This codes for CASSLRRDTQYF. The chain joins TRBV7-6 to TRBJ2-3; D is ambiguous. This CDR3 is 12 amino acids long. Trimming shortened V by 2 bases and J by 6 bases, and 6 bases separated the two germline ends. The germline V gene encodes CDR1 SGHVS and CDR2 FNYEAQ.